Below are 19 T cell receptor beta chains sequenced from a single sample in a study of response to subunit inactivated influenza vaccine. TCRdb re-called the RT-PCR reads with MiXCR, one entry per CDR3 protein. The repertoire includes approximately 500,000 distinct CDR3 sequences, about an eighth of them detected once, and approximately 14% sits in the top ten. This sample comprised PBMCs from blood, obtained 45 days after vaccination. These receptor sequences come from a middle-aged man who received an inactivated influenza vaccine.

This clonotype was detected only a few times. The chain links TRBV7-9 to TRBJ2-5; 9 bases fit TRBD1. Trimming cost V 5 bases and J 4 bases; bases outside gene matches: 5. Looked up from germline, CDR1 is SEHNR and CDR2 is FQNEAQ (reference sequence). This CDR3 is built from 14 residues. CDR3 protein: CASSTDRGSETQYF. The CDR3, as DNA: TGTGCCAGCAGCACGGACAGGGGATCAGAGACCCAGTACTTC.

This clonotype was seen a few times. The chain couples TRBV29-1 to TRBJ1-1; 10 bases align to TRBD1. Trimming took 2 bases from V and 7 from J; bases not matched to a gene: 10. There are 15 residues in the CDR3. Germline V gene data show CDR1 as SQVTM and CDR2 as ANQGSEA. The CDR3 reads CSVEPRDRGSREAFF. In DNA form, the CDR3 reads TGCAGCGTTGAACCCCGGGACAGGGGCTCCCGTGAAGCTTTCTTT.

The chain uses TRBV20-1 and TRBJ2-7, with TRBD2 identical over 10 bases. The V segment lost 3 bases and the J segment 2 bases; nucleotides outside the gene matches: 10. The CDR3 is made up of 16 amino acids. CDR1 is DFQATT and CDR2 is SNEGSKA in the germline V gene (reference sequence). CDR3 DNA: TGCAGTGCTAGTGGGGCGAACAGCGGGAGGGCCTACGAGCAGTACTTC. Translating it yields CSASGANSGRAYEQYF.

The chain employs TRBV6-1 and TRBJ2-5; tentative D call: TRBD2 (5 bases). CDR1 MNHNS and CDR2 SASEGT come from the germline V gene. V lost 6 bases and J 1 base, leaving 12 bases between the germline ends. The CDR3 totals 14 residues. CDR3 amino acids: CASRALSGQETQYF. CDR3 bases: TGTGCCAGCAGGGCTCTCAGCGGCCAAGAGACCCAGTACTTC.

The V call is TRBV7-6, the J call TRBJ2-1; a possible D gene is TRBD2 (6 bases). There are 18 residues in the CDR3. CDR1 is SGHVS and CDR2 is FNYEAQ in the germline V gene. The V end lost 1 base, the J end lost 0 bases, and 16 bases lay between the germline ends. CDR3 region: CASSLVARRGLSYNEQFF. In DNA, the CDR3 is TGTGCCAGCAGCTTAGTGGCTAGGCGGGGCCTCTCCTACAATGAGCAGTTCTTC.

The chain combines TRBV25-1 with TRBJ1-4; D gene unclear. The CDR3 extends over 16 amino acids. The germline gives CDR1 MGHDK, CDR2 SYGVNS. V lost 3 bases, J lost 4 bases, and 15 bases lay in between. This CDR3 reads CASSDINGLNNEKLFF. The CDR3 DNA reads TGTGCCAGCAGTGATATTAACGGATTAAATAATGAAAAACTGTTTTTT.

This clonotype was detected ten times or more. J is TRBJ2-5 and V is TRBV5-5; tentatively, D is TRBD2 (5 bases). Between the trimmed V and J ends, which lost 2 bases and 5 bases, there was a span of 16 bases. The CDR3 length is 15 residues. CDR1 and CDR2 (germline): SGHKS, YYEKEE (reference sequence). The CDR3 protein is CASSLLILGAETQYF. The CDR3 region has the DNA TGTGCCAGCAGCTTACTCATACTAGGAGCGGAGACCCAGTACTTC.

The rearrangement uses TRBV19 and TRBJ2-2; unclear D gene. CDR3 size: 14 residues. The germline CDR1 and CDR2 sequences are LNHDA and SQIVND (reference sequence). Deletions cut 7 bases from V and 3 bases from J, with 12 bases between. The CDR3 sequence is CASKRTGDTGELFF. The DNA of the CDR3 is TGTGCCAGTAAAAGGACGGGTGACACCGGGGAGCTGTTTTTT.

This chain joins TRBV12-3 or TRBV12-4 and TRBJ2-3, with 9 bases lining up with TRBD2. The V and J ends lost 3 bases and 7 bases, in that order; junction bases with no gene match: 8. The CDR3 is 15 residues long. The DNA for the CDR3 is TGTGCCAGCAGTTTGCCTAGCGGGGTGGGGAATACGCAGTATTTT. Translating it yields CASSLPSGVGNTQYF.

There are a few counts of this clonotype. Here the CDR3 reads CSARGRGHEKLFF. CDR3 bases: TGCAGTGCTAGGGGCAGGGGGCATGAAAAACTGTTTTTT. The chain has TRBV20-1 and TRBJ1-4; 8 positions match TRBD1. Unmatched junction bases numbered 3, after V lost 3 bases and J lost 6 bases. CDR3 length: 13 residues. CDR1 and CDR2 (germline): DFQATT, SNEGSKA (reference sequence).

In this sample, this clonotype turned up a few times. This rearrangement joins TRBV28 to TRBJ2-1; D gene unclear. With 3 bases removed from V and 5 bases from J, the gap between germline ends came to 14 bases. The CDR3 length is 15 residues. Germline CDR1 MDHEN, CDR2 SYDVKM. The CDR3 loop reads CASSFGLNTDNEQFF. As DNA, the CDR3 is TGTGCCAGCAGTTTTGGGCTAAATACAGACAATGAGCAGTTCTTC.

The gene calls are TRBV29-1 and TRBJ1-5; 8 bases align to TRBD1. The CDR3 loop spans 12 amino acids. V lost 4 bases, J lost 4 bases, and 0 bases stayed unmatched. The germline CDR1 and CDR2 sequences are SQVTM and ANQGSEA. The CDR3 is CSVGTGNQPQHF. Here the CDR3 DNA reads TGCAGCGTTGGGACAGGGAATCAGCCCCAGCATTTT.

The chain links TRBV7-3 to TRBJ2-1; 8 bases are shared with TRBD2. This CDR3 has 19 residues. Looked up from germline, CDR1 is SGHTA and CDR2 is FQGTGA. V was pared by 0 bases and J by 5 bases, with 15 bases of the junction left unmatched. CDR3 residues: CASSLTASGSTGSHNEQFF. CDR3 nucleotides: TGTGCCAGCAGCTTAACGGCTAGCGGGTCGACGGGGTCCCACAATGAGCAGTTCTTC.

The chain uses TRBV7-2 and TRBJ1-2; 8 bases fit TRBD1. This CDR3 is 14 amino acids long. CDR1 is SGHTA and CDR2 is FQGNSA in the germline V gene. V gave up 4 bases and J gave up 4 bases; unmatched junction bases: 5. The DNA of the CDR3 is TGTGCCAGCAGCTCGGATACAGGGGGCTATGGCTACACCTTC. This gives the protein CASSSDTGGYGYTF.

In its sample, this clonotype was seen once. CDR3 nucleotides: TGCAGCGGGGAGGGTTCCTACAATGAGCAGTTCTTC. Its translation is CSGEGSYNEQFF. The chain couples TRBV29-1 to TRBJ2-1, with 7 bases matching TRBD2. V shed 7 bases, J shed 1 base, and the junction held 1 base outside the gene matches. Per germline, CDR1 SQVTM and CDR2 ANQGSEA. This CDR3 contains 12 residues.

The rearrangement joins TRBV7-2 to TRBJ2-7, with 9 bases fitting TRBD1. The CDR3 covers 13 residues. The V gene's germline CDR1 is SGHTA and CDR2 FQGNSA. The junction had 5 bases not matched to a gene; V was cut back by 5 bases and J by 6 bases. CDR3: CASSRDRVFEQYF. In nucleotides, the CDR3 is TGTGCCAGCAGCCGGGACAGGGTGTTCGAGCAGTACTTC.

As to this clonotype: Just one base apart from a much larger clone, this may be a read error. The chain combines TRBV10-3 with TRBJ2-7; 11 nucleotides line up with TRBD2. CDR3 size: 14 residues. Per germline, CDR1 ENHRY and CDR2 SYGVKD. CDR3 in DNA: TGTACCATCACTAGCGGGGGTATGTCCTACGAGCAGTACTTC. It encodes CTITSGGMSYEQYF.

This clonotype was picked up a small number of times. The J gene is TRBJ2-5, the V gene TRBV27; TRBD1 or TRBD2 may be the D gene (5 bases each). The CDR3 has 14 residues. Germline loops: CDR1 MNHEY, CDR2 SMNVEV (reference sequence). The ends were cut back, 6 bases at V and 7 bases at J, with 18 bases in the middle. For the CDR3, the DNA is TGTGCCAGCAGCCCCGGGGCAGGTGGGAGGACCCAGTACTTC. Its protein is CASSPGAGGRTQYF.

This clonotype was found many times. The chain combines TRBV5-5 with TRBJ2-6; D possibly matches TRBD1 or TRBD2 (5 bases each). The germline gives CDR1 SGHKS, CDR2 YYEKEE (reference sequence). Trimming cost V 3 bases and J 1 base, with 5 bases left between them. This CDR3 comprises 14 residues. DNA of the CDR3: TGTGCCAGCAGCTGGGGGTCTGGGGCCAACGTCCTGACTTTC. It translates to CASSWGSGANVLTF. Full variable domain (rest looked up from reference TRBV5-5 and TRBJ2-6): DAGVTQSPTHLIKTRGQQVTLRCSPISGHKSVSWYQQVLGQGPQFIFQYYEKEERGRGNFPDRFSARQFPNYSSELNVNALLLGDSALYLCASSWGSGANVLTFGAGSRLTVL.